One sample yielded the 7 T cell receptor beta chains listed below, sequenced in a study of T-cell reconstitution after alpha-beta-depleted transplantation in children. TCRbeta library construction was performed incorporating unique molecular identifiers. From the PCR reads, TCRdb called clonotypes with MiXCR, one entry per CDR3 protein. The sample holds about 250,000 distinct CDR3 sequences, approximately 24% seen once. The sequences come from PBMCs, mostly from graft donor cells, collected 360 days after TCRalphabeta/CD19-depleted stem cell transplant. These receptors were obtained from a female patient aged 2-9 years who had a stem cell transplant for congenital amegakaryocytic thrombocytopenia, so the T cells may come from the graft donor.

The J gene is TRBJ1-6, the V gene TRBV4-1; 7 bases fit TRBD1. V gave up 1 base and J gave up 9 bases; unmatched junction bases: 6. The CDR3 extends over 15 amino acids. Germline loops: CDR1 MGHRA, CDR2 YSYEKL. In DNA, the CDR3 is TGCGCCAGCAGCCAAGTGACAGGGTTGGGTTCACCCCTCCACTTT. Its translation is CASSQVTGLGSPLHF.

The rearrangement uses TRBV6-1 and TRBJ1-6, with 7 bases identical to TRBD1. J lost 2 bases, V lost 7 bases, and 11 bases had no gene match. The CDR3 runs 17 residues. The germline CDR1 and CDR2 sequences are MNHNS and SASEGT. The chain's CDR3 is CASNIAPGQAYNSPLHF. DNA for the CDR3: TGTGCCAGCAATATCGCCCCAGGACAGGCCTATAATTCACCCCTCCACTTT.

This clonotype turned up a few times. The rearrangement links TRBV28 to TRBJ2-3; TRBD1 agrees at 10 bases. The CDR3 totals 16 residues. Germline assignment: CDR1 MDHEN and CDR2 SYDVKM. The ends lost 8 bases at V and 6 bases at J; junction bases unmatched: 14. CDR3 sequence: CASGDTDRGGWDTQYF. The CDR3, as DNA: TGTGCCAGCGGTGATACGGACAGGGGGGGCTGGGATACGCAGTATTTT.

J is TRBJ1-5 and V is TRBV20-1, with TRBD1 identical over 7 bases. CDR1 DFQATT and CDR2 SNEGSKA come from the germline V gene (reference sequence). The CDR3 consists of 14 residues. The V segment lost 4 bases and the J segment 11 bases; nucleotides outside the gene matches: 14. CDR3 nucleotide sequence: TGCAGTGCTACGGGGACAGCCAACCAATTGGCCCAGCATTTT. Its translation is CSATGTANQLAQHF.

This clonotype was recorded a few times. The chain recombines TRBV15 with TRBJ2-4; TRBD1 is a possible D gene (5 bases). Germline V lookup: CDR1 LNHNV, CDR2 YYDKDF (reference sequence). The CDR3 length is 13 residues. V lost 0 bases to trimming and J lost 13 bases, with 13 bases between them. The CDR3 reads CATSRDQSAGQYF. The CDR3 nucleotides are TGTGCCACCAGCAGAGATCAGTCGGCAGGGCAGTACTTC.

The chain is built from TRBV11-1 and TRBJ2-1, with a weak D call TRBD1 (6 bases). Germline CDR1 is SGHAT and CDR2 is FQDESV (reference sequence). Between the trimmed V and J ends, which lost 6 bases and 8 bases, there was a span of 17 bases. The CDR3 is 14 amino acids. The CDR3 is CASSRQQGGDEQFF. The CDR3 nucleotides read TGTGCCAGCAGTCGACAACAGGGTGGTGATGAGCAGTTCTTC.

There are a few counts of this clonotype. The V and J genes are TRBV4-3 and TRBJ2-1; D not resolved. The length of the CDR3 is 14 residues. Trimming cost V 4 bases and J 2 bases, with 9 bases left between them. Germline-derived CDR1 and CDR2 are LGHNA and YSLEER. The CDR3 DNA reads as TGCGCCAGCAGCCGAAAAGGGCCCTACAATGAGCAGTTCTTC. Its protein product is CASSRKGPYNEQFF.